This passage covers 31 T cell receptor beta chains from one sample sequenced in a study of beta chain features in type 1 diabetes. Sequencing targeted expressed TCRB transcripts, as all isolated RNA had been reverse transcribed. Only in-frame clones appear in the TCRdb table, and some are missing; sequencing was by immunoSEQ multiplex PCR. The table has about 410,000 clones, over 11% seen once. The sequenced sample was naive CD4+ T cells from blood. The receptors were sampled from a man in his thirties or forties in good health.

A few counts support this clone. This rearrangement joins TRBV12-5 to TRBJ1-1; no reliable D call. The CDR3 length is 11 residues. Germline assignment: CDR1 LGHNT and CDR2 FRNRAP. Trimming removed 6 bases at V and 1 base at J, with 3 bases between. CDR3 in amino acids: CASGKNTEAFF. The DNA for the CDR3 is TGTGCTAGTGGGAAGAACACTGAAGCTTTCTTT. Supplemented by reference TRBV12-5 and TRBJ1-1, the full variable domain reads DARVTQTPRHKVTEMGQEVTMRCQPILGHNTVFWYRQTMMQGLELLAYFRNRAPLDDSGMPKDRFSAEMPDATLATLKIQPSEPRDSAVYFCASGKNTEAFFGQGTRLTVV.

This clone was detected a few times. The chain couples TRBV18 to TRBJ2-7; D not certain. The CDR3 has 13 amino acids. Germline V gives CDR1 KGHSH, CDR2 LQKENI. V was cut by 3 bases and J by 2 bases, with 8 bases left in between. DNA of the CDR3: TGTGCCAGCTCACCGACCGATACCTACGAGCAGTACGTC. It yields the protein CASSPTDTYEQYV.

This clone has a handful of counts. This rearrangement joins TRBV9 to TRBJ2-1, with 7 nucleotides matching TRBD1. This CDR3 spans 16 amino acids. In germline, CDR1 is SGDLS, CDR2 YYNGEE. V dropped 0 bases and J dropped 6; count of bases not matched to a gene: 9. The CDR3 here is CASSVVMTGWRNEQFF. The DNA of the CDR3 is TGTGCCAGCAGCGTAGTCATGACAGGGTGGCGCAATGAGCAGTTCTTC.

This chain connects TRBV29-1 to TRBJ1-2, with a weak D call TRBD1 (6 bases). Germline CDR1 reads SQVTM; CDR2 reads ANQGSEA. V was pared by 7 bases and J by 2 bases, with 17 bases between. The CDR3 length is 14 residues. Written as DNA, the CDR3 is TGCAGCGCCCAGCCACAGGGAGACAACTATGGCTACACCTTC. As protein: CSAQPQGDNYGYTF.

V usage is TRBV29-1 and J usage is TRBJ1-2; D is ambiguous. V lost 5 bases, J lost 2 bases, and 9 bases lay in between. CDR3 size: 12 residues. Germline-derived CDR1 and CDR2 are SQVTM and ANQGSEA. The CDR3 coding sequence is TGCAGCGTTAGAGGGAGGAACTATGGCTACACCTTC. This translates into CSVRGRNYGYTF.

This clone was counted only a few times. The genes are TRBV19 and TRBJ2-1; a possible D gene is TRBD2 (6 bases). The CDR3 extends over 15 amino acids. Germline V gene sequence: CDR1 LNHDA, CDR2 SQIVND (reference sequence). Trimming removed 4 bases from V and 2 bases from J, with 12 bases in between. CDR3 in amino acids: CASSRAGFTYNEQFF. The CDR3 DNA reads as TGTGCCAGTAGTAGGGCGGGATTTACCTACAATGAGCAGTTCTTC.

This clone was detected only a few times. The rearrangement uses TRBV6-1 and TRBJ1-2, with 9 bases lining up with TRBD1. CDR1 and CDR2 (germline): MNHNS, SASEGT. Trimming at V came to 5 bases and at J to 8 bases, leaving 9 bases not matched to a gene. The length of the CDR3 is 14 residues. CDR3 bases: TGTGCCAGCAGTAGCTCCGACGGACAGGGGGGCTACACCTTC. It translates to CASSSSDGQGGYTF.

The CDR3 coding sequence is TGCGCCAGCAGCGCCGGGACCCCAGAGACCCAGTACTTC. Its translation is CASSAGTPETQYF. V and J are TRBV5-1 and TRBJ2-5; D is possibly TRBD1 or TRBD2 (5 bases each). CDR3 size: 13 residues. CDR1 and CDR2 from the germline V gene are SGHRS and YFSETQ. Trimming removed 4 bases at V and 4 bases at J, with 11 bases between.

The chain links TRBV30 to TRBJ1-1; D remains ambiguous. The V gene lost 7 bases and the J gene lost 1 base, with 10 bases spanning the gap. This CDR3 contains 12 residues. Germline values: CDR1 GTSNPN, CDR2 SVGIG (reference sequence). The chain's CDR3 is CALSRGNTEAFF. In DNA, the CDR3 is TGTGCCTTATCGCGAGGGAACACTGAAGCTTTCTTT.

The chain employs TRBV4-3 and TRBJ2-1, with D perhaps TRBD1 (6 bases). The CDR3 covers 15 residues. Germline CDR1 reads LGHNA; CDR2 reads YSLEER. Trimming shortened V by 4 bases and J by 3 bases, and 13 bases separated the two germline ends. The CDR3 sequence is CASSPSGTNYNEQFF. CDR3 bases: TGCGCCAGCAGCCCAAGTGGGACAAACTACAATGAGCAGTTCTTC.

This clone has a handful of counts. The chain uses TRBV5-1 and TRBJ2-7; TRBD2 might be the D (6 bases). CDR1 and CDR2 from the germline V gene are SGHRS and YFSETQ. Trimming took 3 bases from V and 3 from J, leaving 10 bases between them. The CDR3 runs 13 residues. The CDR3 region is CASSWGGDYEQYF. For the CDR3, the DNA is TGCGCCAGCAGCTGGGGAGGTGACTACGAGCAGTACTTC.

This chain uses TRBV11-1 with TRBJ2-1; D unclear. The CDR3 contains 14 residues. Per the germline V gene, CDR1 is SGHAT and CDR2 is FQDESV (reference sequence). V was pared by 3 bases and J by 5 bases, with 11 bases between. Written as DNA, the CDR3 is TGTGCCAGCAGCTTGAGTCAGCCCAACAATGAGCAGTTCTTC. Encoded protein: CASSLSQPNNEQFF.

This clone turned up a few times. V and J are TRBV9 and TRBJ1-6; 9 bases match TRBD1. J lost 9 bases, V lost 3 bases, and 4 bases had no gene match. The CDR3 loop spans 14 amino acids. The germline V gene has CDR1 SGDLS and CDR2 YYNGEE. This chain's CDR3 is CASSAGQGFSPLHF. The CDR3 coding sequence is TGTGCCAGCAGCGCCGGACAGGGGTTTTCACCCCTCCACTTT.

This sequence joins TRBV30 and TRBJ1-5; D is possibly TRBD1 (5 bases). Per germline, CDR1 GTSNPN and CDR2 SVGIG (reference sequence). Trimming stripped 5 bases from V and 6 bases from J, with 14 bases between. This CDR3 is built from 13 residues. The CDR3 reads CAWETGESQPQHF. CDR3 in DNA: TGTGCCTGGGAGACGGGGGAAAGTCAGCCCCAGCATTTT.

The sample holds a few counts of this clone. The V and J genes are TRBV12-5 and TRBJ2-1; no clear D. The CDR3 is made up of 13 amino acids. Trimming stripped 1 base from V and 7 bases from J, with 8 bases between. Germline V gene sequence: CDR1 LGHNT, CDR2 FRNRAP. CDR3 sequence: CASGLAINNEQFF. DNA of the CDR3: TGTGCTAGTGGTTTGGCTATCAATAATGAGCAGTTCTTC.

This clone has a handful of counts. This chain connects TRBV7-2 to TRBJ2-7; D unclear. The CDR3 runs to 16 residues. The germline CDR1 and CDR2 sequences are SGHTA and FQGNSA. The ends were cut back, 3 bases at V and 5 bases at J, with 20 bases in the middle. The CDR3 reads CASSFDSWPYRDEQYF. The CDR3 nucleotides are TGTGCCAGCAGCTTCGATAGCTGGCCGTATCGCGACGAGCAGTACTTC. Variable domain in full (rest from reference TRBV7-2 and TRBJ2-7): GAGVSQSPSNKVTEKGKDVELRCDPISGHTALYWYRQSLGQGLEFLIYFQGNSAPDKSGLPSDRFSAERTGGSVSTLTIQRTQQEDSAVYLCASSFDSWPYRDEQYFGPGTRLTVT.

This chain uses TRBV15 with TRBJ2-5, with 8 bases fitting TRBD2. In germline, CDR1 is LNHNV, CDR2 YYDKDF (reference sequence). CDR3 length equals 17 residues. Trimming cost V 0 bases and J 1 base; bases outside gene matches: 7. The CDR3 here is CATSRDRLAGGQETQYF. The CDR3 DNA reads as TGTGCCACCAGCAGAGATAGGCTAGCGGGCGGCCAAGAGACCCAGTACTTC.

The gene calls are TRBV6-5 and TRBJ2-7; the match to TRBD1 covers 7 bases. V lost 10 bases and J lost 1; bases outside the gene matches: 10. Germline values: CDR1 MNHEY, CDR2 SVGAGI. This CDR3 contains 14 residues. CDR3 in amino acids: CATSRQGQSYEQYF. The CDR3 DNA is TGTGCCACCTCGAGACAGGGACAGTCCTACGAGCAGTACTTC.

This clone was seen a few times. The rearrangement joins TRBV4-3 to TRBJ2-1; D remains ambiguous. The CDR3 has 14 amino acids. CDR1 is LGHNA, CDR2 YSLEER, per germline. Trimming shortened V by 0 bases and J by 7 bases, and 10 bases separated the two germline ends. CDR3 sequence (DNA): TGCGCCAGCAGCCAAGATCTCTCGCGGAATGAGCAGTTCTTC. This codes for CASSQDLSRNEQFF.

The V and J genes are TRBV12-5 and TRBJ2-5, with unresolved D. The CDR3 has 15 amino acids. Germline CDR1 and CDR2: LGHNT and FRNRAP. Trimming left V 3 bases short and J 2 bases short, with 13 bases between. The CDR3 protein is CASGFGRSEQETQYF. CDR3 bases: TGTGCTAGTGGTTTCGGGCGGAGCGAACAAGAGACCCAGTACTTC. Together with reference TRBV12-5 and TRBJ2-5, the CDR3 gives the full variable domain: DARVTQTPRHKVTEMGQEVTMRCQPILGHNTVFWYRQTMMQGLELLAYFRNRAPLDDSGMPKDRFSAEMPDATLATLKIQPSEPRDSAVYFCASGFGRSEQETQYFGPGTRLLVL.

The chain uses TRBV5-1 and TRBJ1-1; no reliable D call. CDR1 is SGHRS, CDR2 YFSETQ, per germline. V was pared by 2 bases and J by 6 bases, with 11 bases between. The CDR3 has 13 amino acids. The CDR3 here is CASSFTEISEAFF. Written as DNA, the CDR3 is TGCGCCAGCAGCTTTACGGAGATATCTGAAGCTTTCTTT.

This clone was counted between two and nine times. J is TRBJ2-1 and V is TRBV4-3, with D unresolved. The CDR3 loop spans 14 amino acids. With 0 bases removed from V and 10 bases from J, the gap between germline ends came to 13 bases. Germline V gene sequence: CDR1 LGHNA, CDR2 YSLEER. CDR3 amino acids: CASSQDQMVREQFF. The CDR3 bases are TGCGCCAGCAGCCAAGACCAAATGGTCCGGGAGCAGTTCTTC.

This clone was observed a few times. The V gene is TRBV5-1, the J gene TRBJ2-3; 7 bases match TRBD2. V shed 4 bases and J 0 bases; nucleotides not matched to a gene: 5. The germline V gene has CDR1 SGHRS and CDR2 YFSETQ. The CDR3 loop spans 15 amino acids. CDR3 in DNA: TGCGCCAGCAGCCTAGAGCGGGGTAGCACAGATACGCAGTATTTT. This codes for CASSLERGSTDTQYF.

This clone has only a few counts. The chain has TRBV13 and TRBJ1-3; D is unresolved. V shed 4 bases and J shed 4 bases, with 2 bases lying between them. CDR1 PRHDT and CDR2 FYEKMQ come from the germline V gene (reference sequence). This CDR3 spans 11 amino acids. This CDR3 is CASSYGNTIYF. The CDR3 coding sequence is TGTGCCAGCAGCTACGGAAACACCATATATTTT.

The chain joins TRBV25-1 to TRBJ1-2, with no clear D. The CDR3 is 12 residues long. CDR1 is MGHDK, CDR2 SYGVNS, per germline. Trimming cost V 3 bases and J 3 bases, with 5 bases left between them. CDR3 coding DNA: TGTGCCAGCAGTGATGGTGACTATGGCTACACCTTC. Encoded protein: CASSDGDYGYTF.

The chain combines TRBV19 with TRBJ2-7; D unresolved. Looked up from germline, CDR1 is LNHDA and CDR2 is SQIVND (reference sequence). Trimming cost V 1 base and J 5 bases, with 6 bases left between them. This CDR3 has 12 residues. CDR3 bases: TGTGCCAGTAGTATAGTGGGAAACGAGCAGTACTTC. It encodes CASSIVGNEQYF.

This clone was seen more than once but under ten times. The chain links TRBV5-1 to TRBJ2-7; maybe TRBD1 (5 bases). This CDR3 is 15 amino acids long. Germline CDR1 reads SGHRS; CDR2 reads YFSETQ. The V and J ends lost 2 bases and 6 bases respectively, with 18 bases between them. DNA for the CDR3: TGCGCCAGCAGCTTCCCCGACAGAGCTAAGGGCGAGCAGTACTTC. This translates into CASSFPDRAKGEQYF.

This clone appeared a few times. This chain uses TRBV5-4 with TRBJ2-7; 10 bases map to TRBD1. The CDR3 spans 15 residues. CDR1 and CDR2 from the germline V gene are SGHNT and YYREEE (reference sequence). The ends lost 1 base at V and 4 bases at J; junction bases unmatched: 5. The CDR3 reads CASSLLTGGPYEQYF. The CDR3 DNA is TGTGCCAGCAGCTTGCTGACAGGGGGCCCATACGAGCAGTACTTC.

This sequence joins TRBV4-3 and TRBJ2-3; D is perhaps TRBD2 (5 bases). Trimming stripped 0 bases from V and 9 bases from J, with 10 bases between. Germline V lookup: CDR1 LGHNA, CDR2 YSLEER. The CDR3 runs 13 residues. CDR3 residues: CASSQELRGTQYF. CDR3 nucleotide sequence: TGCGCCAGCAGCCAAGAGCTAAGAGGGACGCAGTATTTT.

This clone was observed a handful of times. In nucleotides, the CDR3 is TGTGCCAGCAGCTTTGAGCGATTTCCCACTGAAGCTTTCTTT. Its translation is CASSFERFPTEAFF. This sequence joins TRBV7-2 and TRBJ1-1, with D hard to call. This CDR3 spans 14 amino acids. Germline V lookup: CDR1 SGHTA, CDR2 FQGNSA. Between the trimmed V and J ends, which lost 3 bases and 4 bases, there was a span of 12 bases.

The genes are TRBV18 and TRBJ2-7, with unresolved D. CDR3 length: 13 residues. Trimming removed 3 bases at V and 2 bases at J, with 8 bases between. Germline V gives CDR1 KGHSH, CDR2 LQKENI. Here the CDR3 reads CASSPGNPYEQYF. The CDR3, as DNA: TGTGCCAGCTCACCGGGGAACCCCTACGAGCAGTACTTC.